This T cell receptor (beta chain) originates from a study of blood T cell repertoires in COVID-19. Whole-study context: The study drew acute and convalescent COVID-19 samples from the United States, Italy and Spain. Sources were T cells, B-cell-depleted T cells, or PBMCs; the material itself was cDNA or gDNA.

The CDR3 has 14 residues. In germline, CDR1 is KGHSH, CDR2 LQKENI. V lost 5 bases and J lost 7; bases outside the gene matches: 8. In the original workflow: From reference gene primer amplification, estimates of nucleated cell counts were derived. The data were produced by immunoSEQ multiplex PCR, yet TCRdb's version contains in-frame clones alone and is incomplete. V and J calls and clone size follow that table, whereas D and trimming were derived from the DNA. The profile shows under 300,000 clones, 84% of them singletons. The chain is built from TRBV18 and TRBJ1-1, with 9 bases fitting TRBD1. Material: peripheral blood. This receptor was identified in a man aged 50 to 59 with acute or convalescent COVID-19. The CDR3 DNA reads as TGTGCCAGCTCATCAAACAGGGGGCGCGGTGAAGCTTTCTTT. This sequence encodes CASSSNRGRGEAFF.